A selection of T cell receptor beta chains follows, all from one sample in a study of graft-versus-host responses after intestinal transplantation. The assay was immunoSEQ multiplex PCR, and TCRdb's table has in-frame clones only and misses some. The repertoire holds 77,000 or so clones, roughly 90% seen once, with approximately 0.73% in the top ten. The sequences come from PBMCs, collected 98 days after intestinal transplantation. The receptors stem from a human patient who received an intestinal transplant, so some T cells may come from the graft donor. CDR3s include the opening cysteine and the closing phenylalanine or tryptophan. A D gene is named only where the DNA matches it firmly. For some rows the clone size is stated as once, few or many, or as a class when expanded; others skip it.

abundance,len,j_gene,v_gene,d_gene,CDR3aa,CDR3nt
NA,15,TRBJ2-7,TRBV5-1,TRBD2,CASSPLAGRSYEQYF,TGCGCCAGCAGCCCACTAGCGGGTCGGTCCTACGAGCAGTACTTC
few,15,TRBJ1-2,TRBV6-5,TRBD1,CASSYSQGANYGYTF,TGTGCCAGCAGTTACTCGCAGGGGGCAAACTATGGCTACACCTTC
NA,19,TRBJ2-1,TRBV11-3,NA,CASSLEERVPDRSYNEQFF,TGTGCCAGCAGCTTAGAGGAGAGGGTCCCAGACCGCTCCTACAATGAGCAGTTCTTC
NA,14,TRBJ2-5,TRBV29-1,TRBD2,CSVRLAGVQETQYF,TGCAGCGTTAGACTAGCGGGAGTTCAAGAGACCCAGTACTTC
NA,16,TRBJ2-5,TRBV19,NA,CASSSRPSLGQETQYF,TGTGCCAGTAGTTCCCGACCCAGTTTGGGGCAAGAGACCCAGTACTTC
NA,15,TRBJ2-1,TRBV29-1,TRBD1,CSVEETGQGGNEQFF,TGCAGCGTTGAAGAAACTGGACAGGGTGGTAATGAGCAGTTCTTC
few,13,TRBJ2-3,TRBV6-4,NA,CASSETGTDTQYF,TGTGCCAGCAGTGAAACGGGCACAGATACGCAGTATTTT
NA,14,TRBJ2-1,TRBV21-1,NA,CASSPPPRYNEQFF,TGTGCCAGCAGCCCTCCCCCACGCTACAATGAGCAGTTCTTC
NA,15,TRBJ2-1,TRBV5-1,TRBD2,CASSLGTSGRNEQFF,TGCGCCAGCAGCTTGGGGACTAGCGGGAGGAATGAGCAGTTCTTC
NA,13,TRBJ2-5,TRBV28,NA,CASKQRNQETQYF,TGTGCCAGCAAGCAGCGGAACCAAGAGACCCAGTACTTC
NA,13,TRBJ2-5,TRBV4-1,NA,CASSHRGGETQYF,TGCGCCAGCAGCCACAGGGGGGGCGAGACCCAGTACTTC
NA,15,TRBJ1-1,TRBV10-3,NA,CAISEHLLMNTEAFF,TGTGCCATCAGTGAACATTTATTAATGAACACTGAAGCTTTCTTT
NA,14,TRBJ2-5,TRBV9,NA,CASSVGQNQETQYF,TGTGCCAGCAGCGTTGGGCAGAACCAAGAGACCCAGTACTTC
NA,15,TRBJ2-1,TRBV28,NA,CASSLFAGAYNEQFF,TGTGCCAGCAGTTTATTCGCAGGGGCCTACAATGAGCAGTTCTTC
NA,14,TRBJ2-7,TRBV5-1,TRBD1,CASSLVSGGYEQYF,TGCGCCAGCAGCTTGGTTTCAGGGGGCTACGAGCAGTACTTC
once,15,TRBJ1-4,TRBV5-1,NA,CASSWGDSGDEKLFF,TGCGCCAGCAGTTGGGGCGACAGCGGGGATGAAAAACTGTTTTTT
NA,15,TRBJ1-3,TRBV6-1,NA,CASRTSTTRRNTIYF,TGTGCCAGCAGAACCTCAACGACCCGGCGAAACACCATATATTTT
NA,14,TRBJ1-1,TRBV29-1,NA,CSVEDPRVNTEAFF,TGCAGCGTTGAAGATCCTCGGGTGAACACTGAAGCTTTCTTT
NA,19,TRBJ2-7,TRBV5-6,TRBD2,CASSRPSGFPLGSYYEQYF,TGTGCCAGCAGCCGACCTAGCGGATTCCCTTTAGGCTCCTACTACGAGCAGTACTTC